This T cell receptor (beta chain) is drawn from a study of metastatic and nonmetastatic thyroid tumors. Findings and limits, study-wide: A significant increase in TCR beta diversity was reportedly seen in malignant thyroid tumors relative to benign nodules, in blood and tumor.

Every patient was untreated before thyroid surgery. TCRdb re-called the PCR reads through MiXCR. The table has approximately 17,000 clones, less than 30% seen once; the top ten hold 15% to 19%. Germline assignment: CDR1 MDHEN and CDR2 SYDVKM. The CDR3 totals 15 residues. J gave up 2 bases and V 7 bases, and 11 bases lay outside the gene matches. Ten or more counts support this clone. Its antigen is currently unknown. The same CDR3 is also encoded by other DNA sequences in this sample. This sequence originates from a female donor with papillary thyroid cancer or a benign thyroid nodule (not recorded which). Some clones in this sample may be carry-over from other donors' samples. The sample consisted of adjacent normal tissue. The chain links TRBV28 to TRBJ2-7; TRBD2 matches 7 bases. The CDR3 DNA reads TGTGCCAGCACCCCCAGCCCGGGAGGTGCCTACGAGCAGTACTTC. Translation: CASTPSPGGAYEQYF.